The 4 T cell receptor beta chains reported below all come from one sample, sequenced in a study of blood T cells in healthy people across ages. For the second PCR, which ran for about 7 to 11 cycles, a sample-barcoded 5' primer and a J-beta primer mix were used. TCRdb itself ran the 5' RACE reads through MiXCR, one entry per CDR3 protein. The sample holds about 2 million distinct CDR3 sequences; around 50% are singletons and the top ten take roughly 2%. The sequencing input was blood. The receptor source for this set is a middle-aged woman in good health.

This clonotype was observed a handful of times. The genes are TRBV6-1 and TRBJ1-4; the D is unclear. CDR3 length: 17 amino acids. V lost 5 bases and J 0 bases, leaving 16 bases between the germline ends. The germline gives CDR1 MNHNS, CDR2 SASEGT. CDR3 sequence reads: CASSRTGSFTTNEKLFF. The CDR3 DNA sequence: TGTGCCAGCAGTCGTACTGGCAGTTTTACAACTAATGAAAAACTGTTTTTT.

About this clonotype itself: At one boundary the junction diverges from the germline segment, which might be a read error. The genes are TRBV7-2 and TRBJ2-3, with 9 bases fitting TRBD2. This CDR3 contains 15 residues. CDR1 is SGHTA and CDR2 is FQGNSA in the germline V gene. The CDR3 nucleotides read TGTGCCAGCAGCTTCGGACTAGCGATGACAGGTACGCAGTATTTT. The encoded protein is CASSFGLAMTGTQYF.

This rearrangement joins TRBV19 to TRBJ1-5, with 7 nucleotides matching TRBD1. CDR1 is LNHDA and CDR2 is SQIVND in the germline V gene (reference sequence). This CDR3 has 17 residues. Losses at the gene ends were 0 bases for V and 3 bases for J; bases not matched to a gene: 8. CDR3 sequence: CASSIEFGTGVNQPQHF. The CDR3 DNA follows: TGTGCCAGTAGTATAGAGTTCGGAACAGGGGTCAATCAGCCCCAGCATTTT.

This clonotype turned up a few times. The chain uses TRBV24-1 and TRBJ2-3; maybe TRBD2 (6 bases). Trimming took 9 bases from V and 3 from J, leaving 9 bases between them. The CDR3 is made up of 12 amino acids. Germline V gene data show CDR1 as KGHDR and CDR2 as SFDVKD. The CDR3 protein is CATGRGTDTQYF. CDR3 sequence (DNA): TGTGCCACCGGGCGGGGAACAGATACGCAGTATTTT.